Listed below are T cell receptor beta chains from one sample, sequenced in a study of blood T cell repertoires in COVID-19. The data were produced by immunoSEQ multiplex PCR, yet TCRdb's version contains in-frame clones alone and is incomplete. The data hold 45,000 or so clones, with 84% observed a single time. Sample: peripheral blood. These TCRs come from a human donor in a cohort sampled during active COVID-19. The CDR3 runs from the conserved cysteine through the conserved F or W. D genes are given only for firm matches. Clone size is not always given. Where it is, it says once, few, many or a class for expanded clones.

V gene	J gene	D gene	clone size	CDR3 DNA	CDR3 protein
TRBV6-2/TRBV6-3	TRBJ2-1	NA	NA	TGTGCCAGCAGTTCCTTGGGCGACTACAATGAGCAGTTCTTC	CASSSLGDYNEQFF
TRBV9	TRBJ2-2	TRBD2	NA	TGTGCCAGCAGCGTAGCAGGCGGGGGGTTTACCGGGGAGCTGTTTTTT	CASSVAGGGFTGELFF
TRBV27	TRBJ2-3	NA	NA	TGTGCCAGCAGTTTTGATCTCTATCGTTCGGATACGCAGTATTTT	CASSFDLYRSDTQYF
TRBV5-4	TRBJ2-3	NA	NA	TGTGCCAGCAGCTTGGCCTCAGGGAAAACAGATACGCAGTATTTT	CASSLASGKTDTQYF
TRBV28	TRBJ1-5	NA	NA	TGTGCCAGCACCGTGACAGGACCCCAGCATTTT	CASTVTGPQHF
TRBV5-8	TRBJ1-4	NA	few	TGTGCCAGCATTCAGGGTTTCCTCAGGGTCGGTGAAAAACTGTTTTTT	CASIQGFLRVGEKLFF
TRBV5-5	TRBJ2-5	NA	NA	TGTGCCAGCAGCTTGTTGAGAGGGGGGGGTCAAGAGACCCAGTACTTC	CASSLLRGGGQETQYF
TRBV6-2/TRBV6-3	TRBJ2-7	TRBD1	once	TGTGCCAGCAGTCGGACAGGGCACGAGCAGTACTTC	CASSRTGHEQYF
TRBV5-1	TRBJ2-5	NA	NA	TGCGCCAGCAGCTTGGGCCCAGTCCAAGAGACCCAGTACTTC	CASSLGPVQETQYF
TRBV6-1	TRBJ1-2	TRBD1	NA	TGTGCCAGCAGTGAAGCAAGTGCTGGACAGGGGGGACTCTATGGCTACACCTTC	CASSEASAGQGGLYGYTF
TRBV7-9	TRBJ2-1	NA	NA	TGTGCCAGCAGGGACCGGGGCAATGAGCAGTTCTTC	CASRDRGNEQFF
TRBV10-3	TRBJ1-2	TRBD1	NA	TGTGCCATCAGTGAGTCGACCAGGGGGCCTGGCTACACCTTC	CAISESTRGPGYTF
TRBV19	TRBJ1-1	NA	NA	TGTGCCAGTAGTATCGCCCCGGGGTCGGGCAGCCCTGAAGCTTTCTTT	CASSIAPGSGSPEAFF
TRBV30	TRBJ1-2	NA	NA	TGTGCCTGGACGGGCGGGGGCGGCTACACCTTC	CAWTGGGGYTF
TRBV3-1/TRBV3-2	TRBJ1-1	NA	NA	TGTGCCAGCAGCCAAGCAGGGCTCACTGAAGCTTTCTTT	CASSQAGLTEAFF
TRBV4-1	TRBJ2-1	NA	NA	TGCGCCAGCAGCCAAGAGAAACCCAGGGGTGATGAGCAGTTCTTC	CASSQEKPRGDEQFF
TRBV6-2/TRBV6-3	TRBJ2-3	TRBD2	NA	TGTGCCAGCAGTTACCTTGGACTAGCGGGGATCACAGATACGCAGTATTTT	CASSYLGLAGITDTQYF
TRBV4-1	TRBJ2-5	NA	NA	TGCGCCAGCAGCCTGGTACAGGGGACCCAGTACTTC	CASSLVQGTQYF
TRBV3-1/TRBV3-2	TRBJ2-4	NA	NA	TGTGCCAGCAGCCCGAGGGGGGGCCAAAACATTCAGTACTTC	CASSPRGGQNIQYF
TRBV4-1	TRBJ1-2	NA	once	TGCGCCAGCAGCCAAGCGGACTATGGCTACACCTTC	CASSQADYGYTF
TRBV18	TRBJ2-1	NA	NA	TGTGCCAGCTCACCCCCCCGGGGTAAGCGCGATGAGCAGTTCTTC	CASSPPRGKRDEQFF
TRBV4-1	TRBJ2-7	TRBD2	NA	TGCGCCAGCAGCCAAGATAATAACGGGGGGTGGTACGAGCAGTACTTC	CASSQDNNGGWYEQYF
TRBV3-1/TRBV3-2	TRBJ1-2	NA	NA	TGTGCCAGCAGTTCACTCACAGGGACGGGTTATGGCTACACCTTC	CASSSLTGTGYGYTF
TRBV5-5	TRBJ1-2	TRBD1	NA	TGTGCCAGCAGCTTGACGGGACAGGGGACGTATGGCTACACCTTC	CASSLTGQGTYGYTF
TRBV3-1/TRBV3-2	TRBJ1-4	NA	NA	TGTGCCAGCAGCCAAGTACCAGGGCGGAAGGAGAAACTGTTTTTT	CASSQVPGRKEKLFF
TRBV6-5	TRBJ2-7	TRBD2	NA	TGTGCCAGCAGTTACTCTGAGCGGGGGGGCCGGGAGCAGTACTTC	CASSYSERGGREQYF
TRBV6-1	TRBJ2-3	NA	NA	TGTGCCAGCAGTGAGGGGCTAGGCACAGATACGCAGTATTTT	CASSEGLGTDTQYF
TRBV10-2	TRBJ2-5	TRBD2	NA	TGCGCCACATCCCCTAGCGGGGGAAAAGAGACCCAGTACTTC	CATSPSGGKETQYF
TRBV5-1	TRBJ2-1	TRBD2	NA	TGCGCCAGCAGCTTTTCTTCGGGGGGTGAGCAGTTCTTC	CASSFSSGGEQFF